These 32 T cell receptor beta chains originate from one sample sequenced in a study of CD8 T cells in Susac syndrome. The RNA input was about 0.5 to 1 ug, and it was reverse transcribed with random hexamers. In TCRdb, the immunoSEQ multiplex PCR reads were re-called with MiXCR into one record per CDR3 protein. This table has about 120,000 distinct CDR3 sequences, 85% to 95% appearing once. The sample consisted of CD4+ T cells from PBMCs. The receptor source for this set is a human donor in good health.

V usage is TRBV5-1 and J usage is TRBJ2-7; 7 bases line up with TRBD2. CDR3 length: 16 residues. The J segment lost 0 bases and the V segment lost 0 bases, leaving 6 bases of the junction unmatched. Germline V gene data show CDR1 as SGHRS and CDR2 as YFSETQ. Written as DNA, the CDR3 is TGCGCCAGCAGCTTGGGGCGCGGGGGTTTCTCCTACGAGCAGTACTTC. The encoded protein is CASSLGRGGFSYEQYF.

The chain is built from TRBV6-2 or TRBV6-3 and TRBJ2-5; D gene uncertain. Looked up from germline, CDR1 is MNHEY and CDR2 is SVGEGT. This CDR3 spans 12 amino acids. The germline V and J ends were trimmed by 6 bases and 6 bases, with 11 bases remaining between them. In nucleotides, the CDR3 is TGTGCCAGCAGCCCCCCTTCAAAGACCCAGTACTTC. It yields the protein CASSPPSKTQYF.

The CDR3 protein is CSARDHRGYYEQYF. CDR3 nucleotides: TGCAGTGCTAGGGATCATCGGGGCTACTACGAGCAGTACTTC. The chain employs TRBV20-1 and TRBJ2-7, with D possibly being TRBD1 or TRBD2 (5 bases each). V dropped 3 bases and J dropped 3 bases, with 15 bases sitting between them. CDR1 is DFQATT and CDR2 is SNEGSKA in the germline V gene (reference sequence). The CDR3 is 14 amino acids.

The CDR3: CSAPLPRTGAYEQYF. CDR3 bases: TGCAGTGCTCCCTTGCCGCGGACAGGGGCCTACGAGCAGTACTTC. The chain is built from TRBV20-1 and TRBJ2-7, with 9 bases matching TRBD1. Germline values: CDR1 DFQATT, CDR2 SNEGSKA (reference sequence). V shed 5 bases and J 2 bases; nucleotides not matched to a gene: 10. The CDR3 spans 15 residues.

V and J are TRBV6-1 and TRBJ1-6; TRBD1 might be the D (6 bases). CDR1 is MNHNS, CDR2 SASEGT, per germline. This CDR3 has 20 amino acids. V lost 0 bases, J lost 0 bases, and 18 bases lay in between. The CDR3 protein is CASSEARTDFKSSYNSPLHF. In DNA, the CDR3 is TGTGCCAGCAGTGAAGCGCGGACAGACTTTAAGAGCTCCTATAATTCACCCCTCCACTTT.

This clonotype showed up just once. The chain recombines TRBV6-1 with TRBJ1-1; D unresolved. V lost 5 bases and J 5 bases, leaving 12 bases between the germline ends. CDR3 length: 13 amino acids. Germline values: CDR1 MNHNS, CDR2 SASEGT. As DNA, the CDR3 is TGTGCCAGCAGTCCGGCCGAAGGAACTGAAGCTTTCTTT. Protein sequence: CASSPAEGTEAFF.

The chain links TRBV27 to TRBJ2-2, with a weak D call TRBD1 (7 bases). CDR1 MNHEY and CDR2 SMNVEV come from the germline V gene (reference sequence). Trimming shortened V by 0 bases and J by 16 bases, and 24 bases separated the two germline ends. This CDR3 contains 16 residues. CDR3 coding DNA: TGTGCCAGCAGTTTATCTAGCAGGGGGGTAGCGGCGGTCAAGTTTTTT. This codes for CASSLSSRGVAAVKFF.

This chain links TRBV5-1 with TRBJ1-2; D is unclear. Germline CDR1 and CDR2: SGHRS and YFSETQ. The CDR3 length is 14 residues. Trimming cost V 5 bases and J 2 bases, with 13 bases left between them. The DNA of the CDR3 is TGCGCCAGCAGTCATTCGACGGTCAACTATGGCTACACCTTC. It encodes CASSHSTVNYGYTF.

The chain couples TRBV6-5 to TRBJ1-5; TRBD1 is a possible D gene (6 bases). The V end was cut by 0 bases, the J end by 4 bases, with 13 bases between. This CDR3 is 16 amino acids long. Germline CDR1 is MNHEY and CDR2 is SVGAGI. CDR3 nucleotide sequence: TGTGCCAGCAGTTACTCGGGGGGGGCTAGGAATCAGCCCCAGCATTTT. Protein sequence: CASSYSGGARNQPQHF.

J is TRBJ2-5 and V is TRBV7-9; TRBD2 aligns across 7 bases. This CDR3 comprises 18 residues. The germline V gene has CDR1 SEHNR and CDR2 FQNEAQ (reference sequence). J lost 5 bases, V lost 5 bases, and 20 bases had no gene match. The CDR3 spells CASSPRRASGIVRETQYF. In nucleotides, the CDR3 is TGTGCCAGCAGCCCTAGAAGAGCTAGCGGTATCGTCAGGGAGACCCAGTACTTC.

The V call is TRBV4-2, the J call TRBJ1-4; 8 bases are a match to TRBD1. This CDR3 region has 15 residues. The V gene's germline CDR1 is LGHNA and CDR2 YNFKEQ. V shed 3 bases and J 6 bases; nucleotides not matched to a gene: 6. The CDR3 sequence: CASSHRTGRDEKLFF. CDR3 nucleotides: TGTGCCAGCAGCCACCGGACAGGGAGGGATGAAAAACTGTTTTTT.

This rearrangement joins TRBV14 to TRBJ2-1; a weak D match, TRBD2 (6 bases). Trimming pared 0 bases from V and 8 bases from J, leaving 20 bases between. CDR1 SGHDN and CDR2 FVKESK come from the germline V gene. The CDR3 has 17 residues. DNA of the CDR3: TGTGCCAGCAGCCAAGATCTTCACGGGCCGCGCGGGGATGAGCAGTTCTTC. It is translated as CASSQDLHGPRGDEQFF. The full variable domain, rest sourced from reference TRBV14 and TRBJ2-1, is EAGVTQFPSHSVIEKGQTVTLRCDPISGHDNLYWYRRVMGKEIKFLLHFVKESKQDESGMPNNRFLAERTGGTYSTLKVQPAELEDSGVYFCASSQDLHGPRGDEQFFGPGTRLTVL.

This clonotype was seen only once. As DNA, the CDR3 is TGTGCCAGCAGCCGAGTACCCCGGGACAGGGACAGTCGTGGCTACACCTTC. The encoded protein is CASSRVPRDRDSRGYTF. The chain couples TRBV7-9 to TRBJ1-2; 9 bases align to TRBD1. Per the germline V gene, CDR1 is SEHNR and CDR2 is FQNEAQ (reference sequence). Trimming at V came to 5 bases and at J to 7 bases, leaving 17 bases not matched to a gene. CDR3 length equals 17 residues. Full variable domain (rest looked up from reference TRBV7-9 and TRBJ1-2): DTGVSQNPRHKITKRGQNVTFRCDPISEHNRLYWYRQTLGQGPEFLTYFQNEAQLEKSRLLSDRFSAERPKGSFSTLEIQRTEQGDSAMYLCASSRVPRDRDSRGYTFGSGTRLTVV.

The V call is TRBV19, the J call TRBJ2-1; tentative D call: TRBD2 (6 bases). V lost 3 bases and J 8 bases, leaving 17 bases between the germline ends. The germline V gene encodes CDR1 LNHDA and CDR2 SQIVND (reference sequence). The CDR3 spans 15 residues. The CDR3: CASSMGLTRPHEQFF. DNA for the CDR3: TGTGCCAGTAGTATGGGACTCACCCGACCCCATGAGCAGTTCTTC.

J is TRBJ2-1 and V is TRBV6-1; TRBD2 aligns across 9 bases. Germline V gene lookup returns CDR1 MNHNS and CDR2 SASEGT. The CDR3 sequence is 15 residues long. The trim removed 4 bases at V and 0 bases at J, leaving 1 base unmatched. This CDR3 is CASSGSGSSYNEQFF. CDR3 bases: TGTGCCAGCAGTGGTAGCGGGAGCTCCTACAATGAGCAGTTCTTC.

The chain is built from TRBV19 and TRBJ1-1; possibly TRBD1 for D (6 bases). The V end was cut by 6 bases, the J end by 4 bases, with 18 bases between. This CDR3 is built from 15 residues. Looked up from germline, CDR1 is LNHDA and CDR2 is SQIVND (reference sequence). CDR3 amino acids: CASSQPTGATTEAFF. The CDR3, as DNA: TGTGCCAGTAGCCAACCGACAGGTGCGACCACTGAAGCTTTCTTT.

The CDR3: CASSFRKRDRVEKSSYEQYF. The CDR3 nucleotides read TGTGCCAGCAGTTTCAGGAAGCGGGACAGAGTCGAAAAAAGCTCCTACGAGCAGTACTTC. The rearrangement uses TRBV28 and TRBJ2-7; D tentatively fits TRBD1 or TRBD2 (7 bases each). CDR1 and CDR2 (germline): MDHEN, SYDVKM. The CDR3 totals 20 residues. Between the trimmed V and J ends, which lost 3 bases and 0 bases, there was a span of 27 bases.

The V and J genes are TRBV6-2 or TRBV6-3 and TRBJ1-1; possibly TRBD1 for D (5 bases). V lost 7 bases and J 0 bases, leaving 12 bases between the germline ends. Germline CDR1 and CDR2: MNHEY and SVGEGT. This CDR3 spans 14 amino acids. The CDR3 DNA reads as TGTGCCAGCATCCTGGGGGAGATGAACACTGAAGCTTTCTTT. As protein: CASILGEMNTEAFF.

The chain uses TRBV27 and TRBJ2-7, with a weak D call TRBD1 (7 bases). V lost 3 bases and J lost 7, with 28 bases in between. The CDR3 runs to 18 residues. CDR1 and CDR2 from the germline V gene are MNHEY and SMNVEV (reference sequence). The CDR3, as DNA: TGTGCCAGCAGTTTTTCCTTCGGCGGGACAGCCAGGCCGGGGGAGCAGTACTTC. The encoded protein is CASSFSFGGTARPGEQYF.

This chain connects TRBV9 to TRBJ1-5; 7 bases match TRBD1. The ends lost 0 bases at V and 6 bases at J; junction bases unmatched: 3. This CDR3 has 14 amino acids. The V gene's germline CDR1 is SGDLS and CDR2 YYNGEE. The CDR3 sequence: CASSVAGTAQPQHF. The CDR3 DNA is TGTGCCAGCAGCGTAGCTGGGACAGCTCAGCCCCAGCATTTT.

The chain's CDR3 is CASSKHTEAFF. The CDR3 DNA is TGTGCCAGCAGCAAGCATACTGAAGCTTTCTTT. The chain recombines TRBV12-3 or TRBV12-4 with TRBJ1-1; D remains ambiguous. Trimming shortened V by 6 bases and J by 5 bases, and 7 bases separated the two germline ends. CDR3 length: 11 residues.

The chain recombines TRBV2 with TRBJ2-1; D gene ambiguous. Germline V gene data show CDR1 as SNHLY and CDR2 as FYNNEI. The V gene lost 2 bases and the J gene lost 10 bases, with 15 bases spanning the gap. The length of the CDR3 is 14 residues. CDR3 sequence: CASSEFGKLQEQFF. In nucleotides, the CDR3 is TGTGCCAGCAGTGAATTTGGGAAATTACAGGAGCAGTTCTTC.

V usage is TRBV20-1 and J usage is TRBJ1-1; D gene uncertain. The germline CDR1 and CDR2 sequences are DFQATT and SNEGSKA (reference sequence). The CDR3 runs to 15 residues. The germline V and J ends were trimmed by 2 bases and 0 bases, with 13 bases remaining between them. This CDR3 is CSARPPDGVNTEAFF. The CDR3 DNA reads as TGCAGTGCTAGACCCCCTGACGGCGTGAACACTGAAGCTTTCTTT.

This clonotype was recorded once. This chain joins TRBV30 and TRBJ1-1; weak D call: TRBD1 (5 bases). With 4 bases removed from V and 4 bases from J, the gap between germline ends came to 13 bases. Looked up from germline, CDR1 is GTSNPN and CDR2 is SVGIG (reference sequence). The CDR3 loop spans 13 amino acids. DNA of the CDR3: TGTGCCTGGATCTCCGCCGGGGGCACTGAAGCTTTCTTT. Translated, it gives CAWISAGGTEAFF. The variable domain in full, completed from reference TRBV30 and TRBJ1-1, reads SQTIHQWPATLVQPVGSPLSLECTVEGTSNPNLYWYRQAAGRGLQLLFYSVGIGQISSEVPQNLSASRPQDRQFILSSKKLLLSDSGFYLCAWISAGGTEAFFGQGTRLTVV.

CDR3 bases: TGTGCCAGCAGCTTAGGACCACAGCTCTATGGCTACACCTTC. The encoded protein is CASSLGPQLYGYTF. The chain couples TRBV7-9 to TRBJ1-2; D uncertain. This CDR3 has 14 residues. CDR1 is SEHNR and CDR2 is FQNEAQ in the germline V gene (reference sequence). The germline V and J ends were trimmed by 1 base and 4 bases, with 10 bases remaining between them.

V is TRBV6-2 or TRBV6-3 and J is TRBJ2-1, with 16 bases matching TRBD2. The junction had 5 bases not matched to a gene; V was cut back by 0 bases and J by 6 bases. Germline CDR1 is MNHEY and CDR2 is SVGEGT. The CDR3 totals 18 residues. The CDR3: CASSYSPGTSGGGNEQFF. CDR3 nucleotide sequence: TGTGCCAGCAGTTACTCCCCAGGGACTAGCGGGGGGGGCAATGAGCAGTTCTTC.

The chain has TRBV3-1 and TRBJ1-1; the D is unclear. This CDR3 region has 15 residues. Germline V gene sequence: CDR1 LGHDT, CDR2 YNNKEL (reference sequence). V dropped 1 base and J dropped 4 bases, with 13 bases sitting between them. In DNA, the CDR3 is TGTGCCAGCAGCCAAGGCATGGGAGTGAGCACTGAAGCTTTCTTT. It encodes CASSQGMGVSTEAFF.

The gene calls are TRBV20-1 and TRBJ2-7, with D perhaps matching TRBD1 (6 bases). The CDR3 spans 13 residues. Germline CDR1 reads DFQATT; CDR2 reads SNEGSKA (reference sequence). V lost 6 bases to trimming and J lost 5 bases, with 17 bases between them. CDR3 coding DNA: TGCAGTGCCCCCGGACAGTTCAGCGACGAGCAGTACTTC. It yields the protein CSAPGQFSDEQYF.

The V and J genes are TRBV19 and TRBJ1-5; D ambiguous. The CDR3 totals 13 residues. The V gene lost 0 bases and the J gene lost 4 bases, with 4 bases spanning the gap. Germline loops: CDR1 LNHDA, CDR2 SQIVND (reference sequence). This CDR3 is CASSIDVNQPQHF. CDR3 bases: TGTGCCAGTAGTATAGACGTTAATCAGCCCCAGCATTTT.

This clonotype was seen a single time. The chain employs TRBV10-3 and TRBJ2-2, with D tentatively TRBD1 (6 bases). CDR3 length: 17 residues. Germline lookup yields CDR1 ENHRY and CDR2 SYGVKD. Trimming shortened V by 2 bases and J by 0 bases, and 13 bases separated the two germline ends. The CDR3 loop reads CAISEPGQTANTGELFF. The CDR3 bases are TGTGCCATCAGTGAGCCCGGACAGACCGCGAACACCGGGGAGCTGTTTTTT.

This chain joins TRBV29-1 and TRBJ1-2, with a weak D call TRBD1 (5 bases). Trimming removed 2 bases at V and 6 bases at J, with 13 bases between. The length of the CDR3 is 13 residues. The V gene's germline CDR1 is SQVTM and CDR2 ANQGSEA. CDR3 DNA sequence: TGCAGCGTTGAACACGCGGGGGTGGATGGCTACACCTTC. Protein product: CSVEHAGVDGYTF.

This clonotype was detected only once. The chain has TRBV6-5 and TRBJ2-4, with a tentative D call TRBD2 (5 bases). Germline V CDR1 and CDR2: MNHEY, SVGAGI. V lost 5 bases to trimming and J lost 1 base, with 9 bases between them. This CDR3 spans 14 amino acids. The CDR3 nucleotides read TGTGCCAGCAGTCGGGATCCGGCCAAAAACATTCAGTACTTC. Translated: CASSRDPAKNIQYF.